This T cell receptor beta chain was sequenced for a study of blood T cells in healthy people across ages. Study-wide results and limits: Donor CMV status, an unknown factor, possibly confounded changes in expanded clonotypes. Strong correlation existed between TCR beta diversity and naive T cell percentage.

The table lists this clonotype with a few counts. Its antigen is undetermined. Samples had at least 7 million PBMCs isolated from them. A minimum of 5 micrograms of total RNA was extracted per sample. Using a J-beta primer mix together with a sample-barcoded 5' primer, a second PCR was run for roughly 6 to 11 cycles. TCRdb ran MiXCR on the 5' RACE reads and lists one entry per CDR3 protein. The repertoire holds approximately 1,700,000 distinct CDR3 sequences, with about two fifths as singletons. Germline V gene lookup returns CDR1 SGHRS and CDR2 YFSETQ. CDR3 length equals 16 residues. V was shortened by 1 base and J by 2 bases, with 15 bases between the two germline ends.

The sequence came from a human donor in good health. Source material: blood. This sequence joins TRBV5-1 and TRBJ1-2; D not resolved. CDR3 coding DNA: TGCGCCAGCAGCTTGTATCGCGGCAGCCAAAACTATGGCTACACCTTC. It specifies CASSLYRGSQNYGYTF. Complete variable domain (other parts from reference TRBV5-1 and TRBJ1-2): KAGVTQTPRYLIKTRGQQVTLSCSPISGHRSVSWYQQTPGQGLQFLFEYFSETQRNKGNFPGRFSGRQFSNSRSEMNVSTLELGDSALYLCASSLYRGSQNYGYTFGSGTRLTVV.